These 3 T cell receptor beta chains were sequenced from one sample in a study of blood T cell repertoires in COVID-19. Here immunoSEQ multiplex PCR was the method, and the copy in TCRdb shows in-frame clones only, minus some. The table records 450,000 to 500,000 clones, around 85% of them present only once. Sequencing was performed on PBMCs or T cells enriched from blood (not recorded which). The receptors come from a woman aged 60 to 75 who had recovered from COVID-19.

This clone is a singleton in its sample. J is TRBJ1-2 and V is TRBV5-1; 8 nucleotides agree with TRBD1. This CDR3 is 14 amino acids long. Per germline, CDR1 SGHRS and CDR2 YFSETQ. With V trimmed by 4 bases and J by 1 base, 3 bases remained unmatched. The CDR3 sequence is CASSGGQGNYGYTF. The CDR3 region has the DNA TGCGCCAGCAGCGGCGGACAGGGTAACTATGGCTACACCTTC. Together with reference TRBV5-1 and TRBJ1-2, the CDR3 gives the full variable domain: KAGVTQTPRYLIKTRGQQVTLSCSPISGHRSVSWYQQTPGQGLQFLFEYFSETQRNKGNFPGRFSGRQFSNSRSEMNVSTLELGDSALYLCASSGGQGNYGYTFGSGTRLTVV.

V usage is TRBV5-1 and J usage is TRBJ2-2, with D unclear. V dropped 4 bases and J dropped 0 bases, with 10 bases sitting between them. The length of the CDR3 is 15 residues. The germline V gene has CDR1 SGHRS and CDR2 YFSETQ. DNA for the CDR3: TGCGCCAGCAGCCCCGACACCGCGAACACCGGGGAGCTGTTTTTT. Protein: CASSPDTANTGELFF.

V usage is TRBV7-6 and J usage is TRBJ2-2, with 8 bases matching TRBD1. The CDR3 contains 15 residues. J lost 5 bases, V lost 5 bases, and 7 bases had no gene match. Germline V lookup: CDR1 SGHVS, CDR2 FNYEAQ. CDR3 region: CASSTGTGLTGELFF. The DNA of the CDR3 is TGTGCCAGCAGCACTGGGACAGGTCTGACCGGGGAGCTGTTTTTT.